The 24 T cell receptor beta chains reported below all come from one sample, sequenced in a study of post-analysis software for immune sequencing data. Unique molecular identifiers were present in the TCR beta cDNA libraries. TCRdb ran MiXCR on the PCR reads and lists one entry per CDR3 protein. The repertoire holds 700,000 to 900,000 distinct CDR3 sequences, with 40% to 55% as singletons. Which antigens these TCRs recognize remains unknown. Study-wide results and caveats: TRBV segments more frequent in patients than in controls numbered a few and included TRBV5-6, TRBV5-1 and TRBV20-1.

Sequencing was performed on blood. The receptors shown here come from a girl under 18 with multiple sclerosis.

For this clonotype: Relative to the germline gene, one junction end is altered; a read error may explain this. The chain recombines TRBV27 with TRBJ1-1; TRBD1 matches at 8 bases. CDR1 and CDR2 from the germline V gene are MNHEY and SMNVEV (reference sequence). There are 15 residues in the CDR3. CDR3 sequence (DNA): TGTGCCAGCAGAGGGAGAGCCGGGACAGGAGGGGAAGTTTTCTTT. This sequence encodes CASRGRAGTGGEVFF.

The chain couples TRBV6-2 or TRBV6-3 to TRBJ2-1, with TRBD1 as a possible D gene (5 bases). Trimming removed 6 bases at V and 8 bases at J, with 14 bases between. The germline V gene has CDR1 MNHEY and CDR2 SVGEGT. The CDR3 spans 13 residues. CDR3 sequence (DNA): TGTGCCAGCAGCCCTGACAGTCTGGATGAGCAGTTCTTC. Protein: CASSPDSLDEQFF.

This chain connects TRBV5-1 to TRBJ2-1; possibly TRBD1 or TRBD2 for D (5 bases each). Germline loops: CDR1 SGHRS, CDR2 YFSETQ. This CDR3 has 17 residues. The ends were cut back, 2 bases at V and 7 bases at J, with 22 bases in the middle. The CDR3 reads CASSFAGAGLGKNEQFF. The CDR3 bases are TGCGCCAGCAGCTTTGCCGGGGCCGGACTTGGCAAGAATGAGCAGTTCTTC.

J is TRBJ2-5 and V is TRBV20-1, with 9 bases that match TRBD1. The CDR3 extends over 15 amino acids. CDR1 DFQATT and CDR2 SNEGSKA come from the germline V gene (reference sequence). J gave up 1 base and V 2 bases, and 5 bases lay outside the gene matches. In nucleotides, the CDR3 is TGCAGTGCTAGAATCCGGGACAGGGTCCAAGAGACCCAGTACTTC. As protein: CSARIRDRVQETQYF.

This clonotype has a handful of counts. V usage is TRBV7-9 and J usage is TRBJ2-7; D unresolved. From germline, CDR1 is SEHNR and CDR2 FQNEAQ (reference sequence). Deletions cut 1 base from V and 3 bases from J, with 13 bases between. The CDR3 is made up of 15 amino acids. DNA for the CDR3: TGTGCCAGCAGCTTAGTATTAGCCCCGATCTACGAGCAGTACTTC. Translation: CASSLVLAPIYEQYF.

This clonotype was observed a handful of times. This chain links TRBV4-3 with TRBJ2-7, with a weak D call TRBD2 (6 bases). Looked up from germline, CDR1 is LGHNA and CDR2 is YSLEER. Trimming pared 4 bases from V and 2 bases from J, leaving 9 bases between. This CDR3 comprises 13 residues. The CDR3 loop is CASSRGLTYEQYF. CDR3 DNA sequence: TGCGCCAGCAGCCGAGGACTAACCTACGAGCAGTACTTC.

CDR3 amino acids: CASSFIGATYQETQYF. The CDR3 DNA is TGTGCCAGCAGTTTTATAGGTGCTACGTACCAAGAGACCCAGTACTTC. The chain carries TRBV27 and TRBJ2-5; the D is unclear. This CDR3 is built from 16 residues. Deletions cut 3 bases from V and 0 bases from J, with 14 bases between. Germline V CDR1 and CDR2: MNHEY, SMNVEV (reference sequence).

V and J are TRBV6-6 and TRBJ2-4, with 7 bases that match TRBD1. Matching the DNA end better, TRBJ2-7 makes the J call doubtful. The germline CDR1 and CDR2 sequences are MNHNY and SVGAGI (reference sequence). This CDR3 is 14 amino acids long. The CDR3 here is CASSYPGQFYEQYF. CDR3 DNA: TGTGCCAGCAGTTACCCGGGACAGTTCTACGAGCAGTACTTC.

V usage is TRBV6-2 or TRBV6-3 and J usage is TRBJ2-7, with 10 positions matching TRBD2. The CDR3 consists of 16 residues. From germline, CDR1 is MNHEY and CDR2 SVGEGT. With V trimmed by 4 bases and J by 0 bases, 6 bases remained unmatched. The DNA of the CDR3 is TGTGCCAGCAGTTGCTCCGGACTAGCGGACTCCTACGAGCAGTACTTC. Translation gives CASSCSGLADSYEQYF.

This chain uses TRBV4-1 with TRBJ2-7, with 10 positions matching TRBD2. The end of the DNA fits TRBJ2-5 better, so the J call may be wrong. The V gene's germline CDR1 is MGHRA and CDR2 YSYEKL. The CDR3 is 16 residues long. The CDR3 sequence is CASSQGSAGGGETQYF. In nucleotides, the CDR3 is TGCGCCAGCAGCCAAGGCTCAGCGGGAGGGGGAGAGACCCAGTACTTC.

The chain combines TRBV10-3 with TRBJ2-3; perhaps TRBD2 as D (6 bases). The germline V gene encodes CDR1 ENHRY and CDR2 SYGVKD. The CDR3 is made up of 15 amino acids. Trimming removed 3 bases at V and 5 bases at J, with 15 bases between. CDR3 bases: TGTGCCATCAGTGATGAAACCGGGGGAGGAGATACGCAGTATTTT. Translation gives CAISDETGGGDTQYF.

The sample holds a few counts of this clonotype. The chain is built from TRBV20-1 and TRBJ2-1, with D unclear. The CDR3 runs to 10 residues. Germline loops: CDR1 DFQATT, CDR2 SNEGSKA (reference sequence). The germline V and J ends were trimmed by 5 bases and 7 bases, with 6 bases remaining between them. DNA for the CDR3: TGCAGTGCTCTCCGGAATGAGCAGTTCTTC. It codes for CSALRNEQFF.

CDR3 sequence (DNA): TGTGCCAGCAGCTCAAAGCGGACTTTTAACGAGCAGTACTTC. It specifies CASSSKRTFNEQYF. The chain links TRBV7-9 to TRBJ2-7; weak D call: TRBD2 (5 bases). CDR3 length: 14 residues. Trimming took 4 bases from V and 5 from J, leaving 15 bases between them. From germline, CDR1 is SEHNR and CDR2 FQNEAQ (reference sequence). Drawing the rest from reference TRBV7-9 and TRBJ2-7, the complete variable domain is DTGVSQNPRHKITKRGQNVTFRCDPISEHNRLYWYRQTLGQGPEFLTYFQNEAQLEKSRLLSDRFSAERPKGSFSTLEIQRTEQGDSAMYLCASSSKRTFNEQYFGPGTRLTVT.

The genes are TRBV20-1 and TRBJ2-5, with TRBD2 identical over 10 bases. Germline trimming cut 6 bases from V and 1 base from J; bases unmatched to any gene: 8. The CDR3 loop spans 15 amino acids. Germline values: CDR1 DFQATT, CDR2 SNEGSKA (reference sequence). CDR3 nucleotides: TGCAGTGCCCGAGGACTAGCGGCAACCCAAGAGACCCAGTACTTC. It codes for CSARGLAATQETQYF.

V gene TRBV27 combines with J gene TRBJ2-7; D might be TRBD1 (6 bases). Trimming removed 8 bases from V and 4 bases from J, with 12 bases in between. The CDR3 is 12 amino acids. Germline V gene lookup returns CDR1 MNHEY and CDR2 SMNVEV (reference sequence). The CDR3 DNA is TGTGCCAGCCACGACAGGTTTTACGAGCAGTACTTC. It specifies CASHDRFYEQYF.

The chain couples TRBV7-9 to TRBJ1-6; the D is unclear. Between the trimmed V and J ends, which lost 5 bases and 9 bases, there was a span of 17 bases. This CDR3 is built from 15 residues. The V gene's germline CDR1 is SEHNR and CDR2 FQNEAQ (reference sequence). The CDR3 spells CASSLAAGGLSPLHF. The CDR3 nucleotides are TGTGCCAGCAGCCTTGCGGCCGGAGGCCTTTCACCCCTCCACTTT.

This CDR3 is CASSHTSGSTAYEQYF. For the CDR3, the DNA is TGTGCCAGCAGCCACACTAGCGGGAGTACCGCGTACGAGCAGTACTTC. V and J are TRBV12-3 or TRBV12-4 and TRBJ2-4; 11 nucleotides match TRBD2. Near its end, the DNA agrees better with TRBJ2-7, so the J call may be wrong. There are 16 residues in the CDR3.

The chain couples TRBV7-2 to TRBJ1-1; D is uncertain. The ends were cut back, 5 bases at V and 0 bases at J, with 7 bases in the middle. The CDR3 has 13 residues. The germline V gene encodes CDR1 SGHTA and CDR2 FQGNSA. The CDR3 DNA follows: TGTGCCAGCAGCCGGAACTTGAACACTGAAGCTTTCTTT. This sequence encodes CASSRNLNTEAFF.

J is TRBJ2-5 and V is TRBV3-1; D is unresolved. The J call may be faulty, since TRBJ2-7 better matches the DNA end. CDR1 is LGHDT and CDR2 is YNNKEL in the germline V gene (reference sequence). The CDR3 has 13 residues. The CDR3: CASMATANYEQYF. For the CDR3, the DNA is TGTGCCAGCATGGCTACAGCAAACTACGAGCAGTACTTC.

The gene calls are TRBV29-1 and TRBJ2-1; D possibly corresponds to TRBD1 (6 bases). The CDR3 runs to 13 residues. Germline V gene data show CDR1 as SQVTM and CDR2 as ANQGSEA. Trimming took off 0 bases at V and 8 bases at J, with 11 bases between the two ends. The CDR3 region is CSVEDRAGDEQFF. The CDR3 DNA reads TGCAGCGTTGAAGATCGAGCAGGGGATGAGCAGTTCTTC.

The V and J genes are TRBV29-1 and TRBJ2-7; TRBD2 is a possible D gene (6 bases). V was trimmed by 4 bases and J by 6 bases, leaving 13 bases between them. There are 12 residues in the CDR3. Germline V gives CDR1 SQVTM, CDR2 ANQGSEA. The DNA for the CDR3 is TGCAGCGTTGGTCTCGGGGGAGGCGAGCAGTACTTC. Translation: CSVGLGGGEQYF.

This clonotype was detected a few times. The chain links TRBV7-9 to TRBJ2-1; D is possibly TRBD2 (6 bases). Trimming stripped 5 bases from V and 0 bases from J, with 17 bases between. Germline V lookup: CDR1 SEHNR, CDR2 FQNEAQ (reference sequence). This CDR3 contains 17 residues. This chain's CDR3 is CASSERRGLDSYNEQFF. The DNA for the CDR3 is TGTGCCAGCAGCGAGAGAAGGGGACTCGACTCCTACAATGAGCAGTTCTTC.

In DNA, the CDR3 is TGTGCCAGCAGTGAGCCCGGGACCCGACGGGGTGAGCAGTTCTTC. This codes for CASSEPGTRRGEQFF. This rearrangement joins TRBV28 to TRBJ2-1, with D perhaps TRBD1 or TRBD2 (5 bases each). This CDR3 spans 15 amino acids. Per the germline V gene, CDR1 is MDHEN and CDR2 is SYDVKM. The V end was cut by 5 bases, the J end by 9 bases, with 20 bases between. Supplemented by reference TRBV28 and TRBJ2-1, the full variable domain reads DVKVTQSSRYLVKRTGEKVFLECVQDMDHENMFWYRQDPGLGLRLIYFSYDVKMKEKGDIPEGYSVSREKKERFSLILESASTNQTSMYLCASSEPGTRRGEQFFGPGTRLTVL.

This rearrangement joins TRBV27 to TRBJ2-7, with D unresolved. Trimming took off 5 bases at V and 4 bases at J, with 18 bases between the two ends. Germline loops: CDR1 MNHEY, CDR2 SMNVEV (reference sequence). The CDR3 loop spans 15 amino acids. The CDR3 here is CASSPMHRTAYEQYF. The CDR3 bases are TGTGCCAGCAGTCCAATGCACAGAACGGCTTACGAGCAGTACTTC.